These 24 T cell receptor beta chains share one sample of origin, sequenced in a study of T cells in Graves' hyperthyroidism and ophthalmopathy. Amplification of TCR beta CDR3 regions was performed using RNA transcripts as template. An initial round of RT-PCR targeting the TCR CDR3 relied on the HTBI primer set. TCRdb reprocessed the multiplex PCR reads with MiXCR, giving one entry per CDR3 protein. The table includes roughly 500,000 distinct CDR3 sequences, 46% detected once. Sequenced input: peripheral blood or thyroid tissue (not recorded which). The receptors were sampled from an adult woman with Graves' disease, either hyperthyroidism or ophthalmopathy (not recorded which).

This clonotype was seen a handful of times. The chain recombines TRBV27 with TRBJ2-7, with 10 positions matching TRBD1. This CDR3 spans 15 amino acids. Per the germline V gene, CDR1 is MNHEY and CDR2 is SMNVEV (reference sequence). V was pared by 2 bases and J by 5 bases, with 6 bases of the junction left unmatched. CDR3 region: CASSLLGTGVHEQYF. CDR3 DNA: TGTGCCAGCAGTTTACTCGGGACAGGGGTCCACGAGCAGTACTTC.

This clonotype was seen at least ten times. The junction and the germline gene differ at one end; a read error may be behind it. The chain has TRBV29-1 and TRBJ1-1; the D gene is possibly TRBD1 (5 bases). CDR3 length: 12 residues. Per the germline V gene, CDR1 is SQVTM and CDR2 is ANQGSEA. Written as DNA, the CDR3 is TGCAGCGTCGAAGGACAGAACACTGAAGCTTTCTTT. This translates into CSVEGQNTEAFF.

This clonotype came up many times. The V gene is TRBV5-6, the J gene TRBJ2-5, with unresolved D. The V end was cut by 1 base, the J end by 2 bases, with 6 bases between. Looked up from germline, CDR1 is SGHDT and CDR2 is YYEEEE. CDR3 size: 13 residues. CDR3 loop: CASSLYDQETQYF. In DNA form, the CDR3 reads TGTGCCAGCAGCTTGTACGATCAAGAGACCCAGTACTTC.

This clonotype was observed at least ten times. This sequence joins TRBV7-9 and TRBJ1-1, with 9 bases identical to TRBD1. This CDR3 region has 17 residues. V shed 2 bases, J shed 3 bases, and the junction held 10 bases outside the gene matches. The germline gives CDR1 SEHNR, CDR2 FQNEAQ (reference sequence). CDR3 amino acids: CASSLHRGRWGDTEAFF. The CDR3 DNA reads as TGTGCCAGCAGCTTACACAGGGGGCGATGGGGTGACACTGAAGCTTTCTTT. Full variable domain (rest looked up from reference TRBV7-9 and TRBJ1-1): DTGVSQNPRHKITKRGQNVTFRCDPISEHNRLYWYRQTLGQGPEFLTYFQNEAQLEKSRLLSDRFSAERPKGSFSTLEIQRTEQGDSAMYLCASSLHRGRWGDTEAFFGQGTRLTVV.

Here the CDR3 reads CASSTDEYGYTF. The CDR3 DNA follows: TGCGCCAGCAGCACAGATGAATATGGCTACACCTTC. The chain combines TRBV5-1 with TRBJ1-2, with D uncertain. Germline CDR1 and CDR2: SGHRS and YFSETQ. CDR3 length: 12 residues. Trimming left V 4 bases short and J 5 bases short, with 9 bases between.

This clonotype was observed many times. The chain has TRBV4-1 and TRBJ2-5; 8 bases fit TRBD2. CDR1 and CDR2 from the germline V gene are MGHRA and YSYEKL. This CDR3 contains 13 residues. Germline trimming cut 8 bases from V and 4 bases from J; bases unmatched to any gene: 6. As DNA, the CDR3 is TGCGCCAGCTCCGGGAGGGCCTCAGAGACCCAGTACTTC. This gives the protein CASSGRASETQYF.

In its sample, this clonotype was seen many times. J is TRBJ2-6 and V is TRBV5-1; possibly TRBD1 for D (5 bases). V was trimmed by 4 bases and J by 4 bases, leaving 12 bases between them. Per germline, CDR1 SGHRS and CDR2 YFSETQ. There are 15 residues in the CDR3. The CDR3 protein is CASSVGHSGANVLTF. DNA for the CDR3: TGCGCCAGCAGCGTCGGACATTCCGGGGCCAACGTCCTGACTTTC.

This sequence joins TRBV18 and TRBJ2-5; the D gene is possibly TRBD1 (6 bases). The ends were cut back, 0 bases at V and 2 bases at J, with 13 bases in the middle. The CDR3 extends over 16 amino acids. CDR1 and CDR2 (germline): KGHSH, LQKENI. Here the CDR3 DNA reads TGTGCCAGCTCACCACCGGGGGCTGGTCGACAAGAGACCCAGTACTTC. Residues: CASSPPGAGRQETQYF.

This clonotype was observed at least ten times. V usage is TRBV10-3 and J usage is TRBJ2-6; D call uncertain. The CDR3 totals 14 residues. V was clipped by 7 bases and J by 0 bases, with 7 bases between them. CDR1 and CDR2 (germline): ENHRY, SYGVKD. Written as DNA, the CDR3 is TGTGCCATCAACGACCACTCTGGGGCCAACGTCCTGACTTTC. Translating it yields CAINDHSGANVLTF.

The gene calls are TRBV7-2 and TRBJ1-2; D might be TRBD1 (5 bases). CDR3 length: 15 residues. Germline assignment: CDR1 SGHTA and CDR2 FQGNSA. Trimming took off 2 bases at V and 1 base at J, with 11 bases between the two ends. CDR3 region: CASSLFRGLNYGYTF. The DNA of the CDR3 is TGTGCCAGCAGCTTATTTAGGGGACTTAACTATGGCTACACCTTC.

This clonotype has a count of ten or more. The chain combines TRBV24-1 with TRBJ1-5; 12 bases match TRBD1. The germline CDR1 and CDR2 sequences are KGHDR and SFDVKD. The J segment lost 5 bases and the V segment lost 3 bases, leaving 4 bases of the junction unmatched. The CDR3 has 16 residues. The CDR3 loop reads CATSDRDRGRDQPQHF. CDR3 nucleotide sequence: TGTGCCACCAGTGATCGGGACAGGGGGCGCGATCAGCCCCAGCATTTT.

The chain links TRBV30 to TRBJ1-3; D not resolved. The CDR3 consists of 16 residues. Germline V gives CDR1 GTSNPN, CDR2 SVGIG (reference sequence). Trimming removed 0 bases at V and 0 bases at J, with 12 bases between. CDR3 loop: CAWSVRAVPSGNTIYF. DNA of the CDR3: TGTGCCTGGAGTGTACGGGCGGTGCCCTCTGGAAACACCATATATTTT.

This clonotype has just one count. V gene TRBV2 combines with J gene TRBJ2-6; no reliable D call. Per the germline V gene, CDR1 is SNHLY and CDR2 is FYNNEI. V was shortened by 4 bases and J by 4 bases, with 8 bases between the two germline ends. This CDR3 has 14 amino acids. The CDR3 DNA follows: TGTGCCAGCAGTGTGCCCAGAGGGGCCAACGTCCTGACTTTC. Residues: CASSVPRGANVLTF.

This chain uses TRBV6-4 with TRBJ2-5; TRBD2 agrees at 8 bases. There are 12 residues in the CDR3. Germline values: CDR1 MRHNA, CDR2 SNTAGT. V shed 8 bases, J shed 5 bases, and the junction held 4 bases outside the gene matches. Written as DNA, the CDR3 is TGTGCCAGCCCACCGGGAGGGGAGACCCAGTACTTC. Its protein product is CASPPGGETQYF.

The table lists this clonotype with a count of one. A clone one base away is much larger, so this may be a read error. The chain joins TRBV5-1 to TRBJ2-7, with 8 nucleotides matching TRBD1. There are 14 residues in the CDR3. Germline-derived CDR1 and CDR2 are SGHRS and YFSETQ. The CDR3 nucleotides read TGCGCCAGCAGCTTGCCAGGGGGCCCGCGTGAGCAGCACTTC. Its protein is CASSLPGGPREQHF.

This clonotype was seen a handful of times. In DNA, the CDR3 is TGTGCCAGCAGTGAAGAGTATGGCTACACCTTC. It specifies CASSEEYGYTF. The chain combines TRBV2 with TRBJ1-2; D remains unclear. The V gene's germline CDR1 is SNHLY and CDR2 FYNNEI. This CDR3 has 11 residues. V was trimmed by 1 base and J by 5 bases, leaving 2 bases between them.

The rearrangement links TRBV2 to TRBJ2-4; no clear D. V was trimmed by 6 bases and J by 8 bases, leaving 20 bases between them. The CDR3 loop spans 15 amino acids. CDR1 SNHLY and CDR2 FYNNEI come from the germline V gene. CDR3 in amino acids: CASSQGLWVRDIQYF. The CDR3 DNA reads as TGTGCCAGCAGCCAAGGTTTGTGGGTTCGTGACATTCAGTACTTC.

This clonotype has at least ten counts. The V call is TRBV11-2, the J call TRBJ1-3; D gene unclear. The CDR3 length is 11 residues. CDR1 SGHAT and CDR2 FQNNGV come from the germline V gene. Trimming took off 6 bases at V and 11 bases at J, with 11 bases between the two ends. The CDR3 region is CASRLAGSIYF. Written as DNA, the CDR3 is TGTGCCAGCAGGTTGGCGGGGTCCATATATTTT.

This clonotype was seen repeatedly, ten times or more. The V call is TRBV19, the J call TRBJ1-3; TRBD1 might be the D (5 bases). Between the trimmed V and J ends, which lost 5 bases and 2 bases, there was a span of 10 bases. The CDR3 extends over 14 amino acids. Germline CDR1 reads LNHDA; CDR2 reads SQIVND (reference sequence). The CDR3 protein is CASSGGEPGNTIYF. DNA of the CDR3: TGTGCCAGTAGTGGAGGGGAGCCTGGAAACACCATATATTTT.

The chain is built from TRBV7-2 and TRBJ1-4, with TRBD1 matching 9 bases. This CDR3 is built from 15 residues. V lost 5 bases and J lost 12; bases outside the gene matches: 13. CDR1 is SGHTA and CDR2 is FQGNSA in the germline V gene. The CDR3 protein is CASSPSWDRVSELFF. The CDR3 bases are TGTGCCAGCAGCCCCAGTTGGGACAGGGTCTCGGAACTGTTTTTT.

The gene calls are TRBV30 and TRBJ1-2; D uncertain. V was clipped by 0 bases and J by 0 bases, with 14 bases between them. This CDR3 has 16 residues. Per germline, CDR1 GTSNPN and CDR2 SVGIG (reference sequence). Here the CDR3 reads CAWSVGSGPANYGYTF. CDR3 nucleotides: TGTGCCTGGAGTGTCGGGTCGGGCCCAGCTAACTATGGCTACACCTTC.

The chain has TRBV4-2 and TRBJ1-2; D unresolved. V lost 4 bases and J 4 bases, leaving 13 bases between the germline ends. Germline CDR1 is LGHNA and CDR2 is YNFKEQ. The CDR3 is 14 residues long. The CDR3 spells CASSPMTPVYGYTF. The CDR3 DNA reads as TGTGCCAGCAGCCCCATGACACCCGTCTATGGCTACACCTTC.

The chain carries TRBV7-9 and TRBJ2-7, with 7 bases lining up with TRBD2. Germline-derived CDR1 and CDR2 are SEHNR and FQNEAQ (reference sequence). The CDR3 runs to 15 residues. After removal of 2 bases from V and 7 bases from J, the junction contained 11 bases not matched to a gene. CDR3 sequence reads: CASSLSREVYNEQYF. CDR3 sequence (DNA): TGTGCCAGCAGCTTAAGTCGGGAGGTCTACAATGAGCAGTACTTC. Complete variable domain (other parts from reference TRBV7-9 and TRBJ2-7): DTGVSQNPRHKITKRGQNVTFRCDPISEHNRLYWYRQTLGQGPEFLTYFQNEAQLEKSRLLSDRFSAERPKGSFSTLEIQRTEQGDSAMYLCASSLSREVYNEQYFGPGTRLTVT.

CDR3 sequence reads: CASSQDGAGQETQYF. The CDR3 DNA reads TGCGCCAGCAGCCAAGATGGCGCGGGCCAAGAGACCCAGTACTTC. The V gene is TRBV4-1, the J gene TRBJ2-5; the D gene is possibly TRBD2 (5 bases). Trimming removed 0 bases from V and 1 base from J, with 9 bases in between. The germline V gene encodes CDR1 MGHRA and CDR2 YSYEKL. This CDR3 is built from 15 residues.